The 4 T cell receptor beta chains presented below share a single source sample, sequenced in a study of T cell repertoires in cytomegalovirus infection. Antigens for these TCRs are unknown. TCRdb re-analysed the reads in MiXCR, keeping a single row per CDR3 protein. The table has tens of thousands of distinct CDR3 sequences, 20% seen once. Sequencing was performed on PBMCs, sequenced either directly or after in vitro stimulation (not recorded which). These receptors originate from a human donor in good health (CMV status not recorded). Some clones in this sample may be carry-over from other donors' samples.

This clonotype was counted many times. As DNA, the CDR3 is TGTGCCAGCAGCCCCGAACATGGACAAGCCTTCTACGAGCAGTACTTC. Its translation is CASSPEHGQAFYEQYF. The chain is built from TRBV7-9 and TRBJ2-7; tentative D call: TRBD1 (5 bases). The V gene lost 5 bases and the J gene lost 3 bases, with 20 bases spanning the gap. CDR1 and CDR2 (germline): SEHNR, FQNEAQ (reference sequence). This CDR3 has 16 residues.

This clonotype was recorded many times. This sequence joins TRBV20-1 and TRBJ2-1; D remains unclear. The V gene's germline CDR1 is DFQATT and CDR2 SNEGSKA (reference sequence). V was shortened by 6 bases and J by 7 bases, with 10 bases between the two germline ends. This CDR3 is built from 11 residues. The CDR3 sequence: CSAPLGNEQFF. CDR3 DNA sequence: TGCAGTGCCCCGCTAGGGAATGAGCAGTTCTTC.

This clonotype was detected many times. The chain joins TRBV2 to TRBJ2-7; D unclear. Germline CDR1 and CDR2: SNHLY and FYNNEI. This CDR3 spans 14 amino acids. V was trimmed by 6 bases and J by 3 bases, leaving 15 bases between them. This CDR3 is CASRGSVPYYEQYF. DNA for the CDR3: TGTGCCAGCAGAGGCAGCGTGCCGTACTACGAGCAGTACTTC.

In this sample, this clonotype turned up a few times. The rearrangement uses TRBV6-5 and TRBJ1-1, with D hard to call. Germline CDR1 is MNHEY and CDR2 is SVGAGI. The CDR3 is 12 residues long. Trimming pared 7 bases from V and 4 bases from J, leaving 10 bases between. CDR3 nucleotides: TGTGCCAGCAAGAAGGGAGGCACTGAAGCTTTCTTT. Protein sequence: CASKKGGTEAFF.